This T cell receptor (beta chain) stems from a study of blood T cell repertoires in COVID-19. The wider study: The cDNA or gDNA used as material had been derived from T cells, B-cell-depleted T cells, or PBMCs.

Measured with immunoSEQ multiplex PCR; TCRdb has only the in-frame clones, and not every one. The sample contains around 300,000 clones, 85% to 90% of which appear only once. This CDR3 is 14 amino acids long. Germline CDR1 is MDHEN and CDR2 is SYDVKM. With V trimmed by 1 base and J by 5 bases, 4 bases remained unmatched. In terms of age and location, participants ranged from about 18 to 95 years and lived in about 25 US areas. Allocation to cohorts depended on clinical history reported by the participants. The sample was PBMCs or T cells enriched from blood (not recorded which). The clonotype comes from a woman in her fifties or sixties who had recovered from COVID-19. The chain is built from TRBV28 and TRBJ1-1; 7 nucleotides align to TRBD1. CDR3 loop: CASSLSGGWTEAFF. The CDR3 nucleotides read TGTGCCAGCAGTTTATCAGGGGGGTGGACTGAAGCTTTCTTT.